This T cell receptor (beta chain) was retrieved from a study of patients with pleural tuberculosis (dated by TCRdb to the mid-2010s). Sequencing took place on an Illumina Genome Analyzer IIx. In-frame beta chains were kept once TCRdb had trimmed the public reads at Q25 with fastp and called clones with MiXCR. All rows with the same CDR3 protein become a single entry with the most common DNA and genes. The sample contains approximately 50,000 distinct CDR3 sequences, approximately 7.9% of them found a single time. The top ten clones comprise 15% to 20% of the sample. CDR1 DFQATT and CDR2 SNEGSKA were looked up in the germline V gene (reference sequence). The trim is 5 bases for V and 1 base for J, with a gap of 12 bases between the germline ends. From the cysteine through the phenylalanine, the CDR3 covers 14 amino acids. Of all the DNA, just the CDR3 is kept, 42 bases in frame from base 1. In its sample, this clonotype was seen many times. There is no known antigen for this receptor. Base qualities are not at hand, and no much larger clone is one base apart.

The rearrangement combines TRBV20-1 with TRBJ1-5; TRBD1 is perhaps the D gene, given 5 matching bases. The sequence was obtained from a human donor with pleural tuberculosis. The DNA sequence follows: TGCAGTGCTCCACAGGTAGGAAGCAATCAGCCCCAGCATTTT. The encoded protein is CSAPQVGSNQPQHF.